This entry features one T cell receptor beta chain sequence. This sample is drawn from a study of blood T cell repertoires in COVID-19. Study information: Sample material is recorded as cDNA or gDNA derived from T cells, B-cell-depleted T cells, or PBMCs.

Authors' data handling: Amplification from reference gene primers served as the basis for estimated nucleated cell counts. Method: immunoSEQ multiplex PCR; TCRdb's copy keeps in-frame clones and lacks some. For V, J and clone size, that table is used; D and trimming come from the DNA. This table holds 100,000 to 120,000 clones, about four fifths found once. CDR1 and CDR2 (germline): MDHEN, SYDVKM. V trimming: 8 bases; J trimming: 9 bases; junction bases outside the gene matches: 9. The CDR3 is 14 residues long. Sequencing input: peripheral blood. The sequence came from a woman between 65 and 79 years old with acute or convalescent COVID-19. The chain has TRBV28 and TRBJ2-1; 11 bases are a match to TRBD1. In DNA form, the CDR3 reads TGTGCCAGCTCCAGGACGGGACAGGGGGGTGAGCAGTTCTTC. It translates to CASSRTGQGGEQFF.